Sequencing of this T cell receptor beta chain was carried out in a study of shared clonotypes between healthy human individuals (TCRdb year 2020). For context, the study as a whole: The cohort comprised a couple of women and three men aged 18 to 49 years. To increase sequencing depth and limit assay-specific biases, different laboratories used diverse techniques to prepare libraries and sequence TCR repertoires. The study deeply sequenced blood TCR repertoires of about 5 healthy adults to estimate repertoire size and the extent of clonotype sharing between individuals. Leukapheresis yielded between about 0.85 and 10 billion PBMCs per donor.

Note on this clone: Its antigen target is currently unknown. There are no base qualities to consult, and no much larger clone falls within one base.

The CDR3 contains 12 residues, cysteine and phenylalanine counted. Only the CDR3 region is kept as DNA, spanning 36 bases read in frame from base 1. From V the trimming removes 0 bases and from J it removes 14 bases, while the gene matches leave 6 bases of the junction unaccounted for. The germline V gene encodes CDR1 SGHRS and CDR2 YFSETQ. The donors were healthy, HIV-negative adults with no recently reported acute infections or vaccinations. Every donor was a Caucasian adult residing in Nashville, Tennessee, USA. For unsorted samples, about 90 million PBMCs were counted, and genomic DNA was extracted using the QIAamp DNA Blood Mini kit. Blood was collected by leukapheresis, and PBMCs were isolated by Ficoll-Histopaque density gradient centrifugation and then cryopreserved in liquid nitrogen vapor phase. Using the deep immunoSEQ assay, multiplex PCR amplified TCR CDR3 regions from genomic DNA. Extracted genomic DNA from each cell subset was distributed evenly across all wells of several immunoSEQ 96-well plates, and each plate was treated as a replicate. For unsorted PBMC, around 290 ng of genomic DNA, equivalent to about 30,000 T cell genomes, went into each replicate PCR. Ten immunoSEQ deep assay plates were used to sequence the unsorted PBMC genomic DNA. Purified libraries were measured with a Qubit 3.0 fluorometer, size-checked on a Bioanalyzer 2100, and measured again with the KAPA Library Quantification kit. Every immunoSEQ 96-well plate was sequenced on a separate single-read 150-cycle Illumina NextSeq 550 flow cell. On the study's bioinformatics: The immunoSEQ output contained only junctional sequences without quality scores, so filtering could not match that applied to full-length reads. To assign V/J genes and CDR3, sequences were annotated against IMGT germline references using PyIR, a Python wrapper for IgBLAST v1.9. Any read was removed if the V/J assignment was weak (E-value above 1e-6), the CDR3 was missing, or the read contained stop codons, out-of-frame junctions, or ambiguous translated residues. V3J clonotypes were defined as sequences sharing the same inferred V gene, J gene, and CDR3 amino acid sequence. Percentage overlap between repertoires was calculated by dividing the number of shared unique clonotypes by the size of the smaller repertoire. Repertoire richness was assessed with RTK rarefaction, the Chao1 estimator, and Recon v2.1 estimates of unobserved clonotypes. TCRdb holds this immuneACCESS table with in-frame rearrangements only. Some clones are missing; in checked studies, unresolved V genes explain under half, and the rest has no known cause. That table supplies the V and J calls and clone size; D and trimming were determined from the DNA. The sample table records some 490,000 clones; almost 80% of these occur just once. Clones ranked in the top ten supply about 12% of the sample.

The research as a whole found: Pairwise subsampling led to the expectation that sequencing depth would affect the degree of clonotype sharing among donors. The small number of donors limited the genetic and exposure-history diversity represented. Sampling was restricted to blood, and TCR repertoires in tissue are likely to differ from TCR repertoires in blood.

The chain is encoded by TRBV5-1 joined to TRBJ2-3; TRBD2 aligns with 7 central bases. The sample consisted of PBMCs. The TCR originated in a woman in her 40s in good health. Some clones in this sample may be carry-over from other donors' samples. The nucleotides read TGCGCCAGCAGCTTGGACGCCGGGGGGTTGTATTTT. Translation gives CASSLDAGGLYF.